These T cell receptor beta chains were read from a single sample in a study of cytomegalovirus exposure and HLA in healthy donors. Assay: immunoSEQ multiplex PCR; the TCRdb copy retains only in-frame clones and omits some. The sample lists more than 75,000 clones, roughly 83% occurring once. The specimen sequenced was PBMCs. The receptors were gathered from a woman aged 40 to 50 in good health and CMV-seropositive. CDR3s include the opening cysteine and the closing phenylalanine or tryptophan. D genes are given only for firm matches. Some rows have no size entry. The others give once, few or many, or a class for an expanded clone.

TRBD1	TRBV19	once	TRBJ1-6	TGTGCCAGTAGTATCGAACAGGGGGATAATTCACCCCTCCACTTT	CASSIEQGDNSPLHF
.	TRBV5-1	.	TRBJ1-1	TGCGCCAGCAGCGTCAGACAGAACACTGAAGCTTTCTTT	CASSVRQNTEAFF
.	TRBV7-9	.	TRBJ2-1	TGTGCCAGCAGCTTAACAGGGAACCTCTACAATGAGCAGTTCTTC	CASSLTGNLYNEQFF
.	TRBV5-4	.	TRBJ1-3	TGTGCCAGCAGCGCGGAGCGGGGGTCCTCTGGAAACACCATATATTTT	CASSAERGSSGNTIYF
TRBD2	TRBV7-2	.	TRBJ2-3	TGTGCCAGCACCCCCTTAGCGGGAGGCACAGATACGCAGTATTTT	CASTPLAGGTDTQYF
.	TRBV6-5	.	TRBJ2-5	TGTGCCAGCAGTTACGGGACTCGACAAGAGACCCAGTACTTC	CASSYGTRQETQYF
.	TRBV29-1	.	TRBJ1-1	TGCAGCCCCCGGGACAAGAACACTGAAGCTTTCTTT	CSPRDKNTEAFF
TRBD2	TRBV7-9	.	TRBJ2-2	TGTGCCAGCAGCTTAGCTAGCGGGAGTACCGGGGAGCTGTTTTTT	CASSLASGSTGELFF
TRBD2	TRBV9	.	TRBJ2-7	TGTGCCAGCAGCGTGAGTAGCGGGGCCCTCGGCGAGCAGTACTTC	CASSVSSGALGEQYF
.	TRBV27	.	TRBJ1-2	TGTGCCAGCAGTTCCCCCGGAGGGACCTATGGCTACACCTTC	CASSSPGGTYGYTF
.	TRBV9	few	TRBJ1-2	TGTGCCAGCAGCACCCGGACAGCAAACTATGGCTACACCTTC	CASSTRTANYGYTF
.	TRBV25-1	.	TRBJ1-1	TGTGCCAGCAGTGCCCTAAGTCTGAACACTGAAGCTTTCTTT	CASSALSLNTEAFF
TRBD1	TRBV6-5	.	TRBJ1-5	TGTGCCAGCAGCCCGGACAGGGGAAACAATCAGCCCCAGCATTTT	CASSPDRGNNQPQHF
.	TRBV7-2	.	TRBJ2-1	TGTGCCAGCAGCGACAGAATGGGTGTGTACAATGAGCAGTTCTTC	CASSDRMGVYNEQFF
TRBD2	TRBV25-1	.	TRBJ2-1	TGTGCCAGCAGGTTAGCGGGAGTCTTTAATGAGCAGTTCTTC	CASRLAGVFNEQFF
.	TRBV4-3	.	TRBJ2-7	TGCGCCAGCAGCCAAGAGGGCCGAAGCTCCTACGAGCAGTACTTC	CASSQEGRSSYEQYF
.	TRBV6-5	.	TRBJ2-7	TGTGCCAGCCGGGGTTATGGTGGGCTCGAGCAGTACTTC	CASRGYGGLEQYF
TRBD2	TRBV7-9	.	TRBJ2-5	TGTGCCAGCAGCCCGAGCGGGAGGGCCTGGGAGACCCAGTACTTC	CASSPSGRAWETQYF
TRBD2	TRBV19	once	TRBJ2-7	TGTGCCAGTAGTCCGGGACTAGCCATCTCCTACGAGCAGTACTTC	CASSPGLAISYEQYF
.	TRBV28	.	TRBJ2-2	TGTGCCAGCAAGCTACAGGTTATTAACACCGGGGAGCTGTTTTTT	CASKLQVINTGELFF
TRBD2	TRBV7-2	once	TRBJ2-2	TGTGCCAGCAGCCCGCCCACTAGCGGGAGACGAGTCGGGGAGCTGTTTTTT	CASSPPTSGRRVGELFF
TRBD1	TRBV30	.	TRBJ1-3	TGTGCCTGCCCCCGGGACAGGCCTGGAAACACCATATATTTT	CACPRDRPGNTIYF
.	TRBV6-5	.	TRBJ1-2	TGTGCCAGCAGTTTTACCGGGACATTTGCTAACTATGGCTACACCTTC	CASSFTGTFANYGYTF
.	TRBV4-2	once	TRBJ2-6	TGTGCCAGCAGCCAAGGGTCCGGGGCTGGGGCCAACGTCCTGACTTTC	CASSQGSGAGANVLTF
.	TRBV4-1	.	TRBJ1-2	TGCGCCAGCAGCCAAGACACGGGTACCAATAACTATGGCTACACCTTC	CASSQDTGTNNYGYTF